The 19 T cell receptor beta chains given below trace back to one sample, sequenced in a study of T cell repertoires in cytomegalovirus infection. A single record per CDR3 protein comes from TCRdb applying MiXCR to the reads. The sample lists some 940,000 distinct CDR3 sequences; more than 25% were seen once. The antigens for these receptors are not known. This material consisted of cultured CD8+ T cells from PBMCs, taken from culture after CMV antigen stimulation. Every receptor here comes from a human donor in good health (CMV status not recorded). Some clones in this sample may be carry-over from other donors' samples.

Only a few counts were recorded for this clonotype. The V and J genes are TRBV7-8 and TRBJ1-3, with D tentatively TRBD1 (5 bases). V was cut by 1 base and J by 4 bases, with 17 bases left in between. This CDR3 has 17 amino acids. Germline V gene lookup returns CDR1 SGHVS and CDR2 FQNEAQ. The CDR3 protein is CASSLDPGRYSGNTIYF. CDR3 nucleotide sequence: TGTGCCAGCAGCTTAGATCCGGGGCGATATTCAGGAAACACCATATATTTT.

CDR3 DNA sequence: TGCAGTGCTAGAGGTACGCAACAGGGGGCGGACGAGCAGTACGTC. Its translation is CSARGTQQGADEQYV. The rearrangement links TRBV20-1 to TRBJ2-7; 9 bases are a match to TRBD1. J was trimmed by 5 bases and V by 1 base; bases with no gene match: 9. Germline lookup yields CDR1 DFQATT and CDR2 SNEGSKA (reference sequence). The CDR3 runs to 15 residues.

The V and J genes are TRBV19 and TRBJ2-3, with a tentative D call TRBD1 (5 bases). CDR3 length: 15 residues. The germline gives CDR1 LNHDA, CDR2 SQIVND (reference sequence). V lost 5 bases, J lost 3 bases, and 15 bases lay in between. The CDR3: CASSVGPGMTDTQYF. The CDR3 DNA reads as TGTGCCAGTAGTGTCGGTCCAGGGATGACAGATACGCAGTATTTT. Supplemented by reference TRBV19 and TRBJ2-3, the full variable domain reads DGGITQSPKYLFRKEGQNVTLSCEQNLNHDAMYWYRQDPGQGLRLIYYSQIVNDFQKGDIAEGYSVSREKKESFPLTVTSAQKNPTAFYLCASSVGPGMTDTQYFGPGTRLTVL.

There are a few counts of this clonotype. This chain joins TRBV7-3 and TRBJ1-1; D perhaps matches TRBD1 (5 bases). The CDR3 contains 13 residues. Germline-derived CDR1 and CDR2 are SGHTA and FQGTGA. Trimming removed 5 bases from V and 5 bases from J, with 12 bases in between. The CDR3 spells CASSQYGGTEAFF. The DNA for the CDR3 is TGTGCCAGCAGCCAGTACGGGGGGACTGAAGCTTTCTTT. Full variable domain (remainder filled in from reference TRBV7-3 and TRBJ1-1): GAGVSQTPSNKVTEKGKYVELRCDPISGHTALYWYRQSLGQGPEFLIYFQGTGAADDSGLPNDRFFAVRPEGSVSTLKIQRTERGDSAVYLCASSQYGGTEAFFGQGTRLTVV.

The chain is built from TRBV27 and TRBJ1-1, with a possible D match to TRBD1 (5 bases). From germline, CDR1 is MNHEY and CDR2 SMNVEV (reference sequence). The V gene lost 6 bases and the J gene lost 0 bases, with 17 bases spanning the gap. The CDR3 runs 16 residues. DNA for the CDR3: TGTGCCAGCAGACCCCCTGAGATGGGGCTGAACACTGAAGCTTTCTTT. Translation: CASRPPEMGLNTEAFF.

This clonotype has only a few counts. This rearrangement joins TRBV4-1 to TRBJ2-3, with 9 bases matching TRBD2. The germline gives CDR1 MGHRA, CDR2 YSYEKL. This CDR3 region has 17 residues. The V gene end was trimmed by 4 bases and the J gene end by 5 bases; junction bases not matched to a gene: 13. The CDR3 region is CASSPDPASGVQDTQYF. The CDR3 DNA reads as TGCGCCAGCAGCCCCGACCCTGCTAGCGGGGTTCAAGATACGCAGTATTTT.

The chain employs TRBV25-1 and TRBJ1-1; D unclear. The germline V gene has CDR1 MGHDK and CDR2 SYGVNS. The germline V and J ends were trimmed by 10 bases and 6 bases, with 18 bases remaining between them. The CDR3 sequence is 13 residues long. The CDR3 spells CATLDGSEAEAFF. CDR3 in DNA: TGTGCCACCCTAGACGGGAGCGAGGCTGAAGCTTTCTTT.

This clonotype has at least ten counts. The chain employs TRBV7-2 and TRBJ2-1; D is ambiguous. Looked up from germline, CDR1 is SGHTA and CDR2 is FQGNSA. V lost 1 base and J 6 bases, leaving 13 bases between the germline ends. The CDR3 length is 15 residues. The CDR3 coding sequence is TGTGCCAGCAGCTTAGAGCAGGCTCGTAGCAATGAGCAGTTCTTC. Its translation is CASSLEQARSNEQFF.

This clonotype was counted at least ten times. CDR3 coding DNA: TGTGCCAGCAGTTTTTTGCCCGGGACAGAGAATTCACCCCTCCACTTT. It is translated as CASSFLPGTENSPLHF. The chain links TRBV6-2 or TRBV6-3 to TRBJ1-6; 7 bases are a match to TRBD1. The germline V gene has CDR1 MNHEY and CDR2 SVGEGT. The junction had 10 bases not matched to a gene; V was cut back by 4 bases and J by 7 bases. The CDR3 contains 16 residues.

Turning to this clonotype: A junction end diverges from the germline sequence, so it may reflect a read error. The rearrangement links TRBV12-5 to TRBJ2-7; the match to TRBD1 covers 7 bases. This CDR3 region has 12 residues. Germline V gene lookup returns CDR1 LGHNT and CDR2 FRNRAP. CDR3 protein: CVSGLDRYEQYF. The CDR3 DNA reads as TGTGTTAGTGGTCTGGACAGGTACGAGCAGTACTTC.

J is TRBJ2-7 and V is TRBV12-3 or TRBV12-4; 8 bases fit TRBD1. V shed 1 base, J shed 4 bases, and the junction held 6 bases outside the gene matches. The CDR3 runs 15 residues. The CDR3 protein is CASSLGGRGLYEQYV. CDR3 nucleotides: TGTGCCAGCAGTTTAGGCGGCAGGGGGCTTTACGAGCAGTACGTC.

V is TRBV29-1 and J is TRBJ2-7; D possibly corresponds to TRBD2 (6 bases). The CDR3 consists of 13 residues. Germline V CDR1 and CDR2: SQVTM, ANQGSEA. Trimming took 6 bases from V and 1 from J, leaving 13 bases between them. As DNA, the CDR3 is TGCAGCGTCCACTCCGGGGGATCCTACGAGCAGTACTTC. This translates into CSVHSGGSYEQYF.

The rearrangement links TRBV4-1 to TRBJ2-3; TRBD2 aligns across 7 bases. From germline, CDR1 is MGHRA and CDR2 YSYEKL. The CDR3 length is 15 residues. The ends lost 7 bases at V and 3 bases at J; junction bases unmatched: 10. The CDR3: CASTGLVRKTDTQYF. For the CDR3, the DNA is TGCGCCAGCACCGGACTAGTCCGAAAAACAGATACGCAGTATTTT.

As regards this clonotype: The germline gene is not matched at one end of the junction; a read error may be the cause. The chain links TRBV14 to TRBJ2-5; no clear D gene. The CDR3 has 15 residues. The V gene's germline CDR1 is SGHDN and CDR2 FVKESK. The CDR3 sequence is CANSHFASQWETQYF. The CDR3 region has the DNA TGTGCCAACAGCCATTTCGCCAGTCAATGGGAGACCCAGTACTTC.

This clonotype was found a few times. The CDR3 DNA follows: TGTGCCAGCAGTGATACAGGGGGCGCGTACGAGCAGTACGTC. Translated, it gives CASSDTGGAYEQYV. The chain carries TRBV28 and TRBJ2-7, with 9 bases lining up with TRBD1. The CDR3 runs 14 residues. Germline V gene data show CDR1 as MDHEN and CDR2 as SYDVKM. The J segment lost 4 bases and the V segment lost 5 bases, leaving 6 bases of the junction unmatched.

The chain carries TRBV14 and TRBJ2-3; D unresolved. Trimming took 2 bases from V and 7 from J, leaving 7 bases between them. Looked up from germline, CDR1 is SGHDN and CDR2 is FVKESK. The length of the CDR3 is 12 residues. The CDR3 coding sequence is TGTGCCAGCAGCCAAATAACCCATACGCAGTATTTT. Translating gives CASSQITHTQYF.

Worth noting for this clonotype: This may arise from a read error, as a much more abundant clone is one base away. The genes are TRBV5-6 and TRBJ2-1; D call uncertain. Germline V gene data show CDR1 as SGHDT and CDR2 as YYEEEE. V shed 1 base and J shed 8 bases, with 4 bases lying between them. CDR3 length equals 11 residues. CDR3 protein: CASSLLYEQFF. The CDR3, as DNA: TGTGCCAGCAGCTTGTTGTATGAGCAGTTCTTC.

The chain couples TRBV27 to TRBJ2-3; the match to TRBD2 covers 8 bases. Looked up from germline, CDR1 is MNHEY and CDR2 is SMNVEV (reference sequence). The CDR3 is 16 amino acids. V lost 5 bases to trimming and J lost 2 bases; unmatched junction nucleotides: 9. CDR3 sequence reads: CASSLGGGLATDTQYF. As DNA, the CDR3 is TGTGCCAGCAGTCTGGGCGGGGGGCTGGCCACAGATACGCAGTATTTT.

V and J are TRBV2 and TRBJ2-3, with D unclear. The V gene's germline CDR1 is SNHLY and CDR2 FYNNEI. V lost 4 bases and J lost 10, with 6 bases in between. CDR3 length equals 10 residues. CDR3 sequence: CASSVQAQYF. In DNA, the CDR3 is TGTGCCAGCAGTGTCCAGGCGCAGTATTTT.